This T cell receptor (beta chain) emerged from a study of T-cell reconstitution after alpha-beta-depleted transplantation in children listed by TCRdb under 2016. The study in broad terms: T-cell immune reconstitution after TCRalphabeta/CD19-depleted allogeneic hematopoietic cell transplantation in children was quantitatively tracked in the study by means of TCR repertoire profiling.

What the study reported, not specific to this receptor: In some patients, high TCRbeta diversity at day 60 was attributed to recipient T cells and intrathymic progenitors that had survived conditioning. About two months after transplant, the apparently early recovery of alphabetaT-cell counts reportedly depended on just several hundred clones that had expanded rapidly and came from non-depleted graft cells. The frequencies of hyperexpanded clones fell over the following months, and after one year, T-cell counts and TCRbeta diversity were mostly attributed to newly produced T cells.

Reading the germline V gene gives CDR1 SGHRS and CDR2 YFSETQ. The V and J ends are trimmed by 3 bases and 0 bases, leaving 11 bases between them. The CDR3 spans 15 residues, from the cysteine through the phenylalanine. The retained sequence is limited to the CDR3, 45 bases, with the frame set at the first base. Libraries were built with PCR. The instrument given in TCRdb is Illumina HiSeq 2500. TCR library preparation used molecular barcoding, with unique molecular identifiers applied to normalize quantification of the TCRbeta repertoire. The public reads were reanalyzed by TCRdb: fastp trimming at Q25, MiXCR alignment, in-frame beta chains only. Rows merge per CDR3 protein into single entries with the most common DNA and genes. This sample has 800,000 to 1,000,000 distinct CDR3 sequences in its table, and around 30% of those were observed once. The ten largest make up 25% to 35% of the sample. The intended sense of this specimen's treatment or condition label: allogeneic hematopoietic cell transplantation with graft depleted of TCRalphabeta T cells and CD19 B cells. The children who served as transplant recipients had been given grafts of TCRalphabeta/CD19-depleted allogeneic hematopoietic cells.

With respect to this clonotype: Its antigen remains undetermined. Base-call qualities are not available, and no considerably larger clone is one nucleotide away.

This sample comprised PBMCs, mostly from graft donor cells, obtained 360 days after TCRalphabeta/CD19-depleted stem cell transplant. The sequence was collected from a boy younger than two who had a stem cell transplant for SCID, so the T cells may come from the graft donor. The chain couples TRBV5-1 to TRBJ2-3; TRBD1 could be the D gene, as 6 bases match. In nucleotides, the sequence is TGCGCCAGCAGCTCCCTGGACAGTAGCACAGATACGCAGTATTTT. It translates to CASSSLDSSTDTQYF.